Below, 10 T cell receptor beta chains from the same sample are listed, as sequenced in a study of T cell changes during pregnancy in multiple sclerosis. Only in-frame clones appear in the TCRdb table, and some are missing; sequencing was by immunoSEQ multiplex PCR. The data contain about 75,000 clones, roughly 90% of them singletons. Sequenced here: peripheral blood, sampled in the first trimester of pregnancy. These receptors were collected from a female donor in good health, enrolled as a control in a pregnancy study.

This chain connects TRBV5-8 to TRBJ1-5, with D tentatively TRBD1 (5 bases). This CDR3 is 16 amino acids long. Germline CDR1 reads SGHTS; CDR2 reads YDEGEE. V was shortened by 2 bases and J by 1 base, with 13 bases between the two germline ends. CDR3 nucleotide sequence: TGTGCCAGCAGCTTTAAGGGGAGGTCCAGCAATCAGCCCCAGCATTTT. Protein: CASSFKGRSSNQPQHF. The whole variable domain, remainder taken from reference TRBV5-8 and TRBJ1-5, is EAGVTQSPTHLIKTRGQQATLRCSPISGHTSVYWYQQALGLGLQFLLWYDEGEERNRGNFPPRFSGRQFPNYSSELNVNALELEDSALYLCASSFKGRSSNQPQHFGDGTRLSIL.

The chain has TRBV5-1 and TRBJ1-6; 9 nucleotides agree with TRBD1. The germline V gene has CDR1 SGHRS and CDR2 YFSETQ. V dropped 5 bases and J dropped 7; count of bases not matched to a gene: 7. The CDR3 extends over 15 amino acids. The CDR3 bases are TGCGCCAGCAGGGGGGCCGGGACAGGGAATTCACCCCTCCACTTT. Encoded protein: CASRGAGTGNSPLHF.

The chain is built from TRBV7-8 and TRBJ1-1; D not certain. The CDR3 loop spans 13 amino acids. V was clipped by 3 bases and J by 1 base, with 6 bases between them. Germline V CDR1 and CDR2: SGHVS, FQNEAQ. This chain's CDR3 is CASSFTENTEAFF. CDR3 DNA: TGTGCCAGCAGCTTTACAGAGAACACTGAAGCTTTCTTT.

This clone occurred a few times. The V call is TRBV7-8, the J call TRBJ2-3, with TRBD2 identical over 10 bases. This CDR3 has 14 residues. From germline, CDR1 is SGHVS and CDR2 FQNEAQ. J lost 5 bases, V lost 1 base, and 0 bases had no gene match. The CDR3 sequence: CASSLGTSGDTQYF. Here the CDR3 DNA reads TGTGCCAGCAGCTTAGGGACTAGCGGAGATACGCAGTATTTT.

The J gene is TRBJ2-7, the V gene TRBV27, with 8 bases lining up with TRBD2. Germline CDR1 is MNHEY and CDR2 is SMNVEV (reference sequence). V was pared by 5 bases and J by 0 bases, with 6 bases of the junction left unmatched. This CDR3 is 15 amino acids long. This chain's CDR3 is CASSPIAGSSYEQYF. Written as DNA, the CDR3 is TGTGCCAGCAGTCCAATAGCGGGGAGCTCCTACGAGCAGTACTTC.

The sample holds a few counts of this clone. CDR3 in amino acids: CASGEAAIGQLTTGELFF. The DNA of the CDR3 is TGCGCCAGCGGCGAGGCGGCAATCGGACAGCTAACCACCGGGGAGCTGTTTTTT. The rearrangement links TRBV4-1 to TRBJ2-2; D is possibly TRBD1 (6 bases). This CDR3 comprises 18 residues. Per the germline V gene, CDR1 is MGHRA and CDR2 is YSYEKL. V lost 8 bases and J lost 4, with 26 bases in between.

The J gene is TRBJ1-2, the V gene TRBV6-5; TRBD1 might be the D (6 bases). Trimming cost V 6 bases and J 5 bases, with 10 bases left between them. The CDR3 has 12 amino acids. Germline assignment: CDR1 MNHEY and CDR2 SVGAGI. The DNA of the CDR3 is TGTGCCAGCAGGTACGGACAGTATGGCTACACCTTC. This encodes CASRYGQYGYTF.

CDR3: CASSFRDRSSTDTQYF. In nucleotides, the CDR3 is TGCGCCAGCAGTTTTAGGGACAGATCTAGCACAGATACGCAGTATTTT. V and J are TRBV5-1 and TRBJ2-3; 7 bases line up with TRBD1. The CDR3 has 16 residues. With V trimmed by 5 bases and J by 0 bases, 9 bases remained unmatched. Germline-derived CDR1 and CDR2 are SGHRS and YFSETQ.

V gene TRBV5-1 combines with J gene TRBJ1-2, with D perhaps TRBD1 (5 bases). V lost 1 base, J lost 6 bases, and 7 bases lay in between. The CDR3 consists of 12 residues. Germline V lookup: CDR1 SGHRS, CDR2 YFSETQ. CDR3 amino acids: CASSLSGDGYTF. The DNA for the CDR3 is TGCGCCAGCAGCTTGTCGGGGGATGGCTACACCTTC.

The rearrangement links TRBV5-6 to TRBJ1-5; perhaps TRBD1 as D (6 bases). V lost 1 base to trimming and J lost 0 bases, with 11 bases between them. The CDR3 has 16 amino acids. The V gene's germline CDR1 is SGHDT and CDR2 YYEEEE. The CDR3 DNA reads TGTGCCAGCAGCTTGAACAGGGCCCATAGCAATCAGCCCCAGCATTTT. Its protein is CASSLNRAHSNQPQHF.